This passage covers 15 T cell receptor beta chains from one sample sequenced in a study of T cell responses to AZD1222 COVID-19 vaccine. Generated by immunoSEQ multiplex PCR, the TCRdb table keeps only in-frame clones and is missing some. The repertoire consists of some 200,000 clones, with about 94% occurring once and the leading ten covering less than 1.2%. The specimen comprised peripheral blood, sampled 28 days after the second AZD1222 dose. These receptor sequences come from an adult who received the AZD1222 COVID-19 vaccine.

The chain has TRBV24-1 and TRBJ1-1; 9 bases agree with TRBD1. The CDR3 sequence is 15 residues long. Germline V gives CDR1 KGHDR, CDR2 SFDVKD. V was clipped by 5 bases and J by 6 bases; unmatched bases: 9. This CDR3 is CATSAPGQGVSEAFF. CDR3 bases: TGTGCCACCAGTGCCCCGGGACAGGGAGTTTCTGAAGCTTTCTTT.

The V gene is TRBV12-5, the J gene TRBJ2-1; D remains ambiguous. The CDR3 sequence is 13 residues long. Trimming left V 5 bases short and J 3 bases short, with 8 bases between. Germline assignment: CDR1 LGHNT and CDR2 FRNRAP. In DNA, the CDR3 is TGTGCTAGTGGTCCTCAAGGCTACAATGAGCAGTTCTTC. It encodes CASGPQGYNEQFF. The whole variable domain, filled in from reference TRBV12-5 and TRBJ2-1, reads DARVTQTPRHKVTEMGQEVTMRCQPILGHNTVFWYRQTMMQGLELLAYFRNRAPLDDSGMPKDRFSAEMPDATLATLKIQPSEPRDSAVYFCASGPQGYNEQFFGPGTRLTVL.

This sequence joins TRBV5-8 and TRBJ1-2, with no clear D. With 3 bases removed from V and 0 bases from J, the gap between germline ends came to 12 bases. Germline values: CDR1 SGHTS, CDR2 YDEGEE. The CDR3 extends over 15 amino acids. For the CDR3, the DNA is TGTGCCAGCAGCTGGGTGGGTGCCGCTAACTATGGCTACACCTTC. Protein sequence: CASSWVGAANYGYTF.

The V gene is TRBV10-3, the J gene TRBJ1-5; TRBD1 might be the D (6 bases). The CDR3 contains 14 residues. Germline V gives CDR1 ENHRY, CDR2 SYGVKD. Trimming cost V 8 bases and J 9 bases, with 20 bases left between them. The DNA of the CDR3 is TGTGCCATCCGCGACGGGGACACCGATCGGCCCCAGCATTTT. It yields the protein CAIRDGDTDRPQHF.

Concerning this clone: Other DNA sequences of this sample code for an identical CDR3. The gene calls are TRBV18 and TRBJ1-2; 7 bases line up with TRBD1. J lost 0 bases, V lost 3 bases, and 4 bases had no gene match. The CDR3 totals 15 residues. Germline CDR1 reads KGHSH; CDR2 reads LQKENI. CDR3 protein: CASSPRGDPNYGYTF. Here the CDR3 DNA reads TGTGCCAGCTCACCCAGGGGGGACCCTAACTATGGCTACACCTTC.

V usage is TRBV19 and J usage is TRBJ1-4; TRBD1 aligns across 7 bases. V lost 6 bases and J lost 7; bases outside the gene matches: 8. The germline CDR1 and CDR2 sequences are LNHDA and SQIVND (reference sequence). The CDR3 is 14 residues long. The CDR3 loop is CASRRQGVSEKLFF. The CDR3 nucleotides are TGTGCCAGTAGACGACAGGGTGTGAGTGAAAAACTGTTTTTT.

The chain is built from TRBV18 and TRBJ2-7, with a tentative D call TRBD1 (5 bases). The CDR3 runs 16 residues. Germline lookup yields CDR1 KGHSH and CDR2 LQKENI. V lost 0 bases, J lost 4 bases, and 16 bases lay in between. The CDR3 reads CASSPPGQGETYEQYF. CDR3 coding DNA: TGTGCCAGCTCACCACCCGGTCAGGGTGAAACGTACGAGCAGTACTTC.

The chain carries TRBV6-5 and TRBJ2-1, with TRBD2 matching 9 bases. Germline-derived CDR1 and CDR2 are MNHEY and SVGAGI. There are 14 residues in the CDR3. The V gene end was trimmed by 6 bases and the J gene end by 7 bases; junction bases not matched to a gene: 7. The chain's CDR3 is CASSPGLASNEQFF. CDR3 nucleotides: TGTGCCAGCAGCCCCGGACTAGCGAGTAATGAGCAGTTCTTC.

The gene calls are TRBV23-1 and TRBJ1-5; possibly TRBD1 for D (6 bases). TRBV23-1 is annotated as an ORF whose role is uncertain. The CDR3 contains 20 residues. Trimming stripped 7 bases from V and 4 bases from J, with 32 bases between. As DNA, the CDR3 is TGCGCCAGCACTACGAACAGAATGACCAGGGGCCTAGGGGTAAATCAGCCCCAGCATTTT. Its protein is CASTTNRMTRGLGVNQPQHF.

The rearrangement uses TRBV28 and TRBJ1-6; TRBD1 matches at 7 bases. From germline, CDR1 is MDHEN and CDR2 SYDVKM. The CDR3 covers 15 residues. The junction had 10 bases not matched to a gene; V was cut back by 6 bases and J by 8 bases. CDR3: CASRATGDRHSPLHF. CDR3 DNA: TGTGCCAGCAGGGCTACAGGGGACCGGCATTCACCCCTCCACTTT.

The chain is built from TRBV13 and TRBJ1-1, with unresolved D. CDR1 is PRHDT, CDR2 FYEKMQ, per germline (reference sequence). Trimming shortened V by 2 bases and J by 7 bases, and 8 bases separated the two germline ends. This CDR3 spans 12 amino acids. The CDR3 region has the DNA TGTGCCAGCAGCTTACCGGGCAGTGAAGCTTTCTTT. This codes for CASSLPGSEAFF.

The V gene is TRBV6-6, the J gene TRBJ1-6; a weak D match, TRBD1 (5 bases). The CDR3 has 17 amino acids. Trimming pared 5 bases from V and 7 bases from J, leaving 21 bases between. From germline, CDR1 is MNHNY and CDR2 SVGAGI (reference sequence). The CDR3 loop is CASSLFGAAKGNSPLHF. CDR3 DNA sequence: TGTGCCAGCAGTCTCTTTGGGGCAGCGAAAGGGAATTCACCCCTCCACTTT.

CDR3 nucleotides: TGTGCCAGTAGTATAGGGTCTGGGGAGGCTGGTGGACGCGAGCAGTACTTC. It yields the protein CASSIGSGEAGGREQYF. The chain recombines TRBV19 with TRBJ2-7; D perhaps matches TRBD2 (6 bases). Germline V gene lookup returns CDR1 LNHDA and CDR2 SQIVND (reference sequence). With 1 base removed from V and 6 bases from J, the gap between germline ends came to 22 bases. The CDR3 covers 17 residues.

V and J are TRBV7-2 and TRBJ1-6; D is perhaps TRBD1 (5 bases). Per germline, CDR1 SGHTA and CDR2 FQGNSA. This CDR3 has 17 amino acids. The germline V and J ends were trimmed by 1 base and 6 bases, with 16 bases remaining between them. CDR3 sequence: CASSLDAGGSGNSPLHF. The CDR3 region has the DNA TGTGCCAGCAGCTTAGACGCGGGGGGGTCGGGTAATTCACCCCTCCACTTT.

V gene TRBV12-3 or TRBV12-4 combines with J gene TRBJ1-3, with D tentatively TRBD1 (5 bases). The CDR3 has 12 residues. Trimming left V 8 bases short and J 3 bases short, with 8 bases between. Here the CDR3 reads CASGDGGNTIYF. The CDR3 nucleotides read TGTGCCAGCGGGGACGGTGGAAACACCATATATTTT.